This TCR beta chain appears in the sequencing data of a study of blood T cell repertoires in COVID-19. Whole-study context: COVID-19 samples from acute and convalescent phases originated in the United States, Italy and Spain. The cDNA or gDNA used as material had been derived from T cells, B-cell-depleted T cells, or PBMCs.

In the authors' methods: Counts of nucleated cells, estimated from reference gene primer amplification, were obtained. The data were produced by immunoSEQ multiplex PCR, yet TCRdb's version contains in-frame clones alone and is incomplete. V and J calls and clone size are given by that table; D and trimming were obtained from the DNA. This table has nearly 100,000 clones, 70% to 85% appearing once. V was clipped by 1 base and J by 4 bases, with 10 bases between them. Per germline, CDR1 SGHAT and CDR2 FQNNGV. The CDR3 sequence is 14 residues long. Sequenced input: peripheral blood. The chain links TRBV11-2 to TRBJ1-2; a weak D match, TRBD1 (5 bases). The source of this sequence is a man aged 70 or older with acute or convalescent COVID-19. As DNA, the CDR3 is TGTGCCAGCAGCTTAGGACCAGGGCCCTATGGCTACACCTTC. Translation gives CASSLGPGPYGYTF.